This T cell receptor beta chain was recorded in a study of T cells in Graves' hyperthyroidism and ophthalmopathy. TCR beta CDR3 region amplification was performed from RNA transcripts. Primed by the HTBI set, a first-round RT-PCR was run on the TCR CDR3. Using its own MiXCR run on the multiplex PCR reads, TCRdb lists one record per CDR3 protein. The sample lists approximately 560,000 distinct CDR3 sequences, around 45% occurring once. Germline assignment: CDR1 SGHNT and CDR2 YYREEE (reference sequence). V shed 3 bases and J shed 2 bases, with 11 bases lying between them. CDR3 length equals 14 residues.

The TCR comes from a woman under 30 with Graves' hyperthyroidism. This chain uses TRBV5-4 with TRBJ1-2, with a possible D match to TRBD1 (5 bases). Material for sequencing was peripheral blood or thyroid tissue (not recorded which). Written as DNA, the CDR3 is TGTGCCAGCAGCTCGGACGGGGGAAACTATGGCTACACCTTC. Encoded protein: CASSSDGGNYGYTF.